Listed below are T cell receptor beta chains from one sample, sequenced in a study of cytotoxic CD8 clonotypes in ibrutinib-treated CLL. Using immunoSEQ multiplex PCR, the repertoire was profiled, and TCRdb retains in-frame clones only, with some absent. This sample has 200,000 to 250,000 clones, with roughly 73% found just once. Sequences were derived from PBMCs, sampled after 12 months of ibrutinib treatment. The origin of the receptors is a human donor with chronic lymphocytic leukemia. Both conserved end residues are part of each CDR3. A D gene is named only where the DNA matches it firmly. Expanded clones get a size class; other rows say once, few or many, or leave the size out.

D gene | clone size | J gene | V gene | CDR3 protein
TRBD1 | NA | TRBJ2-2 | TRBV6-1 | CASSVARGYTGELFF
NA | NA | TRBJ1-2 | TRBV2 | CASSRDLDGYTF
TRBD2 | NA | TRBJ2-1 | TRBV4-1 | CASSPPGGFREQFF
NA | NA | TRBJ2-7 | TRBV2 | CASSERAEQYF
TRBD2 | few | TRBJ2-7 | TRBV29-1 | CSVAILAGGPNEQYF
TRBD1 | many | TRBJ2-5 | TRBV5-8 | CASSLGQGAQETQYF
NA | NA | TRBJ1-2 | TRBV19 | CASSIQTTGNYGYTF
TRBD1 | NA | TRBJ1-1 | TRBV11-1 | CASSPGTGGVNTEAFF
NA | NA | TRBJ1-1 | TRBV7-2 | CASSYGFGSKATEAFF
TRBD2 | NA | TRBJ2-1 | TRBV7-9 | CASSLGLAGGGNEQFF
NA | once | TRBJ2-7 | TRBV10-1 | CASSEARGADLRGEQYF
NA | many | TRBJ2-7 | TRBV21-1 | CASSQPGHYEQYF
NA | NA | TRBJ1-1 | TRBV7-6 | CASSLTANTEAFF
NA | NA | TRBJ2-2 | TRBV25-1 | CASSISGELFF
NA | NA | TRBJ1-5 | TRBV4-1 | CASSQDYGGTNQPQHF
TRBD2 | NA | TRBJ2-7 | TRBV29-1 | CSVAWGRVDPYEQYF
TRBD1 | once | TRBJ2-7 | TRBV29-1 | CSVNTGTGKLYEQYF
TRBD1 | NA | TRBJ2-1 | TRBV5-1 | CASSSLPGGADNEQFF
TRBD1 | NA | TRBJ2-3 | TRBV6-5 | CASSLQGAPDTQYF
NA | NA | TRBJ1-1 | TRBV11-1 | CASSFRDTEAFF
NA | NA | TRBJ1-2 | TRBV4-1 | CASSQPTEGSYGYTF
TRBD1 | NA | TRBJ2-7 | TRBV5-1 | CASSFPQQGVSYEQYF
NA | few | TRBJ1-5 | TRBV5-8 | CASSLLLSNQPQHF
TRBD2 | NA | TRBJ2-5 | TRBV4-1 | CASSPGGETQYF
TRBD2 | NA | TRBJ2-3 | TRBV11-2 | CASSWGGFVTDTQYF
NA | once | TRBJ1-4 | TRBV7-9 | CASSLALGTNEKLFF
TRBD2 | NA | TRBJ2-3 | TRBV10-1 | CASSSGGTDTQYF
TRBD1 | NA | TRBJ2-3 | TRBV5-1 | CASSLSGTGGTDTQYF
NA | few | TRBJ2-7 | TRBV7-9 | CASSLGFPNEQYF
NA | NA | TRBJ2-3 | TRBV10-3 | CAISATRDVLSTDTQYF
NA | few | TRBJ2-2 | TRBV28 | CASSFKGFANTGELFF
NA | many | TRBJ1-5 | TRBV7-9 | CASSLDLHQPQHF
NA | NA | TRBJ1-1 | TRBV7-8 | CASKLDWNTEAFF
NA | NA | TRBJ1-5 | TRBV27 | CASSLFQGGQPQHF
NA | NA | TRBJ2-5 | TRBV5-4 | CATGAPAQETQYF
NA | few | TRBJ1-1 | TRBV28 | CASTKTATAFF
TRBD1 | few | TRBJ2-7 | TRBV28 | CASTGTGPYEQYF
NA | NA | TRBJ2-7 | TRBV25-1 | CASSSPFISHEQYF
NA | NA | TRBJ2-2 | TRBV2 | CASIYSLDTGELFF
NA | NA | TRBJ2-7 | TRBV5-1 | CASSLAIYEQYF
NA | NA | TRBJ2-7 | TRBV7-9 | CASSPGQGTSSYEQYF
NA | NA | TRBJ2-7 | TRBV11-2 | CASSLAGAWEQYF
NA | NA | TRBJ2-7 | TRBV9 | CASSEGGEQYF